The sequence of this T cell receptor beta chain was determined in a study of T cell repertoires in cytomegalovirus infection. About the study: It can be stated that public TCR beta signatures indicated CMV infection as well as a matching HLA type. Findings of the study overall: Within the response measured ex vivo, HLA-C-restricted CMV-specific TCR beta clonotypes were dominant.

As for this clonotype: Its antigen is unidentified.

MiXCR was run by TCRdb on the reads, yielding one entry per CDR3 protein. The sample includes 450,000 to 600,000 distinct CDR3 sequences, roughly 46% of them seen just once. J lost 7 bases, V lost 8 bases, and 5 bases had no gene match. Germline V CDR1 and CDR2: SNHLY, FYNNEI. This CDR3 region has 13 residues. Material: cultured PBMCs, obtained from culture after CMV antigen stimulation. V is TRBV2 and J is TRBJ2-1; 10 bases fit TRBD2. This clonotype was obtained from a human donor in good health (CMV status not recorded). Some clones in this sample may be carry-over from other donors' samples. CDR3 residues: CASGRAGGNEQFF. Here the CDR3 DNA reads TGTGCCAGCGGGAGAGCGGGGGGGAATGAGCAGTTCTTC. The full variable domain, rest sourced from reference TRBV2 and TRBJ2-1, is EPEVTQTPSHQVTQMGQEVILRCVPISNHLYFYWYRQILGQKVEFLVSFYNNEISEKSEIFDDQFSVERPDGSNFTLKIRSTKLEDSAMYFCASGRAGGNEQFFGPGTRLTVL.